This TCR beta chain is from a study of neoadjuvant anti-PD-1 for oral cavity cancer. Sequencing was performed with immunoSEQ multiplex PCR; in TCRdb, only in-frame clones are kept and a portion is missing. The table includes some 71,000 clones, about four fifths detected once. This clone has only one observation. Germline V gene sequence: CDR1 MGHRA, CDR2 YSYEKL. Losses at the gene ends were 1 base for V and 5 bases for J; bases not matched to a gene: 13. CDR3 length: 18 residues. The sequence came from a person between 40 and 85 years old with oral cavity squamous cell carcinoma. The starting material was PBMCs, obtained before nivolumab (anti-PD-1) treatment. The J gene is TRBJ2-5, the V gene TRBV4-1; 10 bases map to TRBD2. In DNA form, the CDR3 reads TGCGCCAGCAGCCAAGTTGGTAGCGGGAGGCTTCGACGGGAGACCCAGTACTTC. Protein product: CASSQVGSGRLRRETQYF.